This is a list of T cell receptor beta chains from one sample in a study of blood T cell repertoires in COVID-19. Repertoires were generated with immunoSEQ multiplex PCR, while TCRdb's copy carries only in-frame clones and drops some. The data contain approximately 290,000 clones, over 75% of them singletons. Sequencing was performed on PBMCs or T cells enriched from blood (not recorded which). The origin of the receptors is a woman between 25 and 40 years old who had recovered from COVID-19. CDR3s include the opening cysteine and the closing phenylalanine or tryptophan. A D gene is named only where the DNA matches it firmly. Clone size is given for some rows only: seen once, a few or many times, or a class if the clone is expanded.

V	size	J	D	DNA	CDR3
TRBV7-9	NA	TRBJ1-1	NA	TGTGCCAGCAGCTTAGTCTTGGGCTTTACTGAAGCTTTCTTT	CASSLVLGFTEAFF
TRBV19	NA	TRBJ1-2	TRBD1	TGTGCCACCAAACTGGACAGGGGATATTTTGGCTACACCTTC	CATKLDRGYFGYTF
TRBV3-1/TRBV3-2	NA	TRBJ1-1	NA	TGTGCCAGCAGCAAGGGGGGGCGCTTGGCTTTCTTT	CASSKGGRLAFF
TRBV27	NA	TRBJ1-2	NA	TGTGCCAGCAGAGACAGCTACTATGGCTACACCTTC	CASRDSYYGYTF
TRBV18	NA	TRBJ2-7	TRBD2	TGTGCCAGCTCACCACAGGCCGGGGGGGGTCGGTACGAGCAGTACTTC	CASSPQAGGGRYEQYF
TRBV6-5	NA	TRBJ2-7	NA	TGTGCCAGCAGCAGTACAGGGAACGAGCAGTACTTC	CASSSTGNEQYF
TRBV30	NA	TRBJ2-5	NA	TGTGCCTGGAGCCTGACCTCAGGGATCAAGACCCAGTACTTC	CAWSLTSGIKTQYF
TRBV10-3	NA	TRBJ2-5	TRBD1	TGTGCCATCAGCAGAGACAGGGGGGGAGGAGAGACCCAGTACTTC	CAISRDRGGGETQYF
TRBV6-6	NA	TRBJ2-7	TRBD2	TGTGCCAGCAGTTGGAGACACGGGGAGGGCTACGAGCAGTACTTC	CASSWRHGEGYEQYF
TRBV11-2	NA	TRBJ2-7	NA	TGTGCCAGCAGCGACTACTCGGGATCCTACGAGCAGTACTTC	CASSDYSGSYEQYF
TRBV7-9	NA	TRBJ1-2	NA	TGTGCCAGCAGCCCCCCACTCGAACAGTTTACCTATGGCTACACCTTC	CASSPPLEQFTYGYTF
TRBV7-6	NA	TRBJ2-1	NA	TGTGCCAGCAGCTTGCAGACAAGCTCCTACAATGAGCAGTTCTTC	CASSLQTSSYNEQFF
TRBV25-1	NA	TRBJ1-1	TRBD1	TGTGCCAGCAGTGATGCCCCGGGACAGGGGGCCTTGAACACTGAAGCTTTCTTT	CASSDAPGQGALNTEAFF
TRBV7-3	NA	TRBJ2-5	NA	TGTGCCAGCAGCTTAAGCGGTGGCGTCCAAGAGACCCAGTACTTC	CASSLSGGVQETQYF
TRBV7-9	NA	TRBJ2-6	TRBD1	TGTGCCACCCCGGGACAGGAGAATTTCCTCTCTGGGGCCAACGTCCTGACTTTC	CATPGQENFLSGANVLTF
TRBV11-2	NA	TRBJ1-3	NA	TGTGCCAGCAGCATACGACGGAGGAGCTCTGGAAACACCATATATTTT	CASSIRRRSSGNTIYF
TRBV28	NA	TRBJ2-2	NA	TGTGCCAGCAGTTTAAGGAAAAGGGACAATAAGGCCGGGGAGCTGTTTTTT	CASSLRKRDNKAGELFF
TRBV6-5	NA	TRBJ2-5	TRBD2	TGTGCCAGCAGGGAGACTAGCGGGGGGTACGAGACCCAGTACTTC	CASRETSGGYETQYF
TRBV19	NA	TRBJ2-1	NA	TGTGCCAGTAGTATCTTAGCGGTCTCCTACAATGAGCAGTTCTTC	CASSILAVSYNEQFF
TRBV5-1	once	TRBJ1-2	NA	TGCGCCAGCAGCCCGGATCGCCCTTCGACAGGATCCTATGGCTACACCTTC	CASSPDRPSTGSYGYTF
TRBV28	NA	TRBJ1-2	NA	TGTGCCAGCGGCAAAGCAGGGCCGGGTAGCTATGGCTACACCTTC	CASGKAGPGSYGYTF
TRBV18	NA	TRBJ1-2	TRBD1	TGTGCCAGCTCACCACAGGGACAGAGAACTTTTAACTATGGCTACACCTTC	CASSPQGQRTFNYGYTF
TRBV11-2	few	TRBJ2-1	TRBD2	TGTGCCAGCAGCTTAGGGGGACTAGCGGGAGGAAATGAGCAGTTCTTC	CASSLGGLAGGNEQFF
TRBV4-2	NA	TRBJ2-1	TRBD1	TGTGCCAGCAGCCAAGATGGACGGAGTTCCGGGACAGGGGGCCGACGGGTCTTC	CASSQDGRSSGTGGRRVF
TRBV9	NA	TRBJ2-1	TRBD2	TGTGCCAGCAGCGTCCGAAGCGGGATCTCCTACAATGAGCAGTTCTTC	CASSVRSGISYNEQFF
TRBV6-1	NA	TRBJ1-5	NA	TGTGCCAGCAGTGAGAGCCGCAATCAGCCCCAGCATTTT	CASSESRNQPQHF
TRBV28	NA	TRBJ2-7	NA	TGTGCCAGCAGTACTACCTCGCGACCTTCCTACGAGCAGTACTTC	CASSTTSRPSYEQYF
TRBV6-6	NA	TRBJ2-2	TRBD2	TGTGCCAGCAGTCCTCTAGCGGGGGGTTCCTTGAACACCGGGGAGCTGTTTTTT	CASSPLAGGSLNTGELFF
TRBV19	NA	TRBJ1-1	NA	TGTGCCAGTAGTATGATATCCCAGGCCGAAGCTTTCTTT	CASSMISQAEAFF
TRBV11-3	NA	TRBJ2-7	NA	TGTGCCAGCAGCTTAGGGGGGCGTCTACGTGGGGAGCAGTACTTC	CASSLGGRLRGEQYF
TRBV27	NA	TRBJ2-5	NA	TGTGCCAGCAGGGCGGAATTACAAGAGACCCAGTACTTC	CASRAELQETQYF
TRBV28	NA	TRBJ2-1	TRBD2	TGTGCCAGCAGATACGGGACTAGCCCCTACAATGAGCAGTTCTTC	CASRYGTSPYNEQFF
TRBV7-8	NA	TRBJ2-7	TRBD1	TGTGCCAGCAGCTTACAGGGGGCCTACGAGCAGTACTTC	CASSLQGAYEQYF
TRBV28	NA	TRBJ1-1	TRBD1	TGTGCCAGCAGTTCCCGGACAGGGGAGACTGAAGCTTTCTTT	CASSSRTGETEAFF
TRBV7-9	NA	TRBJ2-3	TRBD2	TGTGCCAGCAGCTTAGCGCCGCTAGCGGGGGGCACAGATACGCAGTATTTT	CASSLAPLAGGTDTQYF
TRBV28	NA	TRBJ1-6	NA	TGTGCCAGCAGTTGGGCGACGGTCTATAATTCACCCCTCCACTTT	CASSWATVYNSPLHF
TRBV6-2/TRBV6-3	NA	TRBJ1-6	NA	TGTGCCAGCAGTCGCTGGTCCCTTCAGTCACCCCTCCACTTT	CASSRWSLQSPLHF
TRBV10-3	NA	TRBJ2-1	NA	TGTGCCATCAGAGGAGGGACAGAGAGCTCCTACAATGAGCAGTTCTTC	CAIRGGTESSYNEQFF
TRBV5-4	NA	TRBJ2-3	NA	TGTGCCAGCAGCCCCGCCACTACTAGCAGGCGCACAGATACGCAGTATTTT	CASSPATTSRRTDTQYF
TRBV7-9	NA	TRBJ1-6	NA	TGTGCCAGCAGCCCCGTCAATTCACCCCTCCACTTT	CASSPVNSPLHF
TRBV4-1	NA	TRBJ1-1	TRBD1	TGCGCCAGCAGCCAAGAACAGGGGATTTACACTGAAGCTTTCTTT	CASSQEQGIYTEAFF
TRBV30	NA	TRBJ1-6	NA	TGTGCCTGGGGGAGCTCCTATAATTCACCCCTCCACTTT	CAWGSSYNSPLHF
TRBV10-3	NA	TRBJ2-2	NA	TGTGCCATCAGTGAACGGACACACGATTCGAACACCGGGGAGCTGTTTTTT	CAISERTHDSNTGELFF
TRBV5-4	NA	TRBJ2-1	TRBD1	TGTGCCAGCAGCTTTGAGGGCAGGGGGCTTAATGAGCAGTTCTTC	CASSFEGRGLNEQFF
TRBV7-9	NA	TRBJ1-5	TRBD1	TGTGCCAGCAGCTTAGTGGCAGGGGGTATCAGCAATCAGCCCCAGCATTTT	CASSLVAGGISNQPQHF